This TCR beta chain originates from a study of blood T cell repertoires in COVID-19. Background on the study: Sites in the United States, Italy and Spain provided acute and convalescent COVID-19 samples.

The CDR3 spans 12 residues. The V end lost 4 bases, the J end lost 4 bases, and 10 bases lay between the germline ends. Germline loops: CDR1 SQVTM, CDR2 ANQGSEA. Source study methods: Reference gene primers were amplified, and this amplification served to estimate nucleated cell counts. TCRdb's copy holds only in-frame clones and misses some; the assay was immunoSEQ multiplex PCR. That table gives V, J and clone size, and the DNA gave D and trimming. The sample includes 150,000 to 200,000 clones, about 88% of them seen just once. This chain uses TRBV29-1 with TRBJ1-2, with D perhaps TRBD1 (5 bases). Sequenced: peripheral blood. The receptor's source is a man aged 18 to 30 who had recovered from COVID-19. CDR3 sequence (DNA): TGCAGCGTTGTTGACAGCGCCTATGGCTACACCTTC. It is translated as CSVVDSAYGYTF.